Listed here is a single TCR beta chain. The antigen is not known. Next came a second PCR, run for roughly 6 to 11 cycles, which used a sample-barcoded 5' primer along with a J-beta primer mix. TCRdb independently ran MiXCR on the 5' RACE reads; one entry per CDR3 protein. The sample comprises some 640,000 distinct CDR3 sequences, approximately 49% of which are singletons, and roughly 31% rests with the top ten. Germline V gene data show CDR1 as SGHDN and CDR2 as FVKESK. With 3 bases clipped from V and 6 bases from J, the junction kept 11 bases outside the gene matches. This CDR3 is built from 17 residues. The data were taken from a study of blood T cells in healthy people across ages. Broader study findings: The study found more naive CD4+ cells and higher diversity in long-lived than aged donors.

The J gene is TRBJ2-2, the V gene TRBV14, with 9 bases matching TRBD1. This receptor was taken from a woman aged 55 to 70 in good health. The sample consisted of blood. The CDR3 is CASSHLWDRDLSGELFF. CDR3 nucleotides: TGTGCCAGCAGCCATTTATGGGACAGGGATCTGTCCGGGGAGCTGTTTTTT.